The 13 T cell receptor beta chains presented below share a single source sample, sequenced in a study of shared clonotypes between healthy human individuals. Using immunoSEQ multiplex PCR, the repertoire was profiled, and TCRdb retains in-frame clones only, with some absent. The data contain about 1 million clones, roughly 75% of them seen just once; the ten biggest clones take up about 1.5%. The material sequenced was memory CD4+ T cells sorted from blood. Stated subset: CD45RA-negative fraction. The source is a man aged 18 to 35 in good health.

The V call is TRBV9, the J call TRBJ2-3; tentatively, D is TRBD2 (5 bases). In germline, CDR1 is SGDLS, CDR2 YYNGEE. The V end was cut by 2 bases, the J end by 2 bases, with 12 bases between. This CDR3 comprises 15 residues. CDR3 amino acids: CASSVASGYTDTQYF. CDR3 nucleotides: TGTGCCAGCAGCGTGGCGAGCGGCTACACAGATACGCAGTATTTT.

This chain connects TRBV5-1 to TRBJ1-4, with a weak D call TRBD1 (5 bases). The V gene lost 0 bases and the J gene lost 6 bases, with 9 bases spanning the gap. Germline lookup yields CDR1 SGHRS and CDR2 YFSETQ. This CDR3 has 14 amino acids. The CDR3 spells CASSLGGRDEKLFF. The CDR3 DNA sequence: TGCGCCAGCAGCTTGGGGGGCCGGGATGAAAAACTGTTTTTT.

The chain carries TRBV30 and TRBJ2-1, with 8 bases fitting TRBD1. The ends lost 0 bases at V and 9 bases at J; junction bases unmatched: 7. This CDR3 contains 14 residues. Germline V gene sequence: CDR1 GTSNPN, CDR2 SVGIG (reference sequence). CDR3 in amino acids: CAWSVGRGQGEQFF. For the CDR3, the DNA is TGTGCCTGGAGTGTTGGCAGGGGGCAAGGTGAGCAGTTCTTC.

The rearrangement links TRBV18 to TRBJ1-4; tentative D call: TRBD1 (5 bases). The CDR3 covers 13 residues. Trimming removed 4 bases at V and 7 bases at J, with 10 bases between. In germline, CDR1 is KGHSH, CDR2 LQKENI. CDR3 nucleotide sequence: TGTGCCAGCTCACGGGGGAACGGTGAAAAACTGTTTTTT. Encoded protein: CASSRGNGEKLFF. The variable domain in full, with the rest retrieved from reference TRBV18 and TRBJ1-4, is NAGVMQNPRHLVRRRGQEARLRCSPMKGHSHVYWYRQLPEEGLKFMVYLQKENIIDESGMPKERFSAEFPKEGPSILRIQQVVRGDSAAYFCASSRGNGEKLFFGSGTQLSVL.

The chain couples TRBV6-5 to TRBJ2-5; D gene ambiguous. Trimming pared 2 bases from V and 4 bases from J, leaving 8 bases between. The CDR3 runs 13 residues. The germline V gene has CDR1 MNHEY and CDR2 SVGAGI. The DNA of the CDR3 is TGTGCCAGCAGTTACCAGACCCCAGAGACCCAGTACTTC. Its translation is CASSYQTPETQYF.

This clone has just a few counts. The identical CDR3 is also encoded by other nucleotide sequences in the sample. The J gene is TRBJ1-3, the V gene TRBV19, with a possible D match to TRBD1 (5 bases). The CDR3 extends over 14 amino acids. The V end lost 3 bases, the J end lost 0 bases, and 6 bases lay between the germline ends. Germline V lookup: CDR1 LNHDA, CDR2 SQIVND (reference sequence). CDR3 loop: CASSIDSSGNTIYF. The CDR3 DNA sequence: TGTGCCAGTAGTATTGACAGCTCTGGAAACACCATATATTTT. The full variable domain, rest sourced from reference TRBV19 and TRBJ1-3, is DGGITQSPKYLFRKEGQNVTLSCEQNLNHDAMYWYRQDPGQGLRLIYYSQIVNDFQKGDIAEGYSVSREKKESFPLTVTSAQKNPTAFYLCASSIDSSGNTIYFGEGSWLTVV.

With regard to this clone: Other DNA sequences within the sample encode an identical CDR3. V usage is TRBV7-2 and J usage is TRBJ2-3; 7 nucleotides line up with TRBD2. This CDR3 has 15 amino acids. Germline CDR1 SGHTA, CDR2 FQGNSA. The V gene end was trimmed by 2 bases and the J gene end by 2 bases; junction bases not matched to a gene: 4. CDR3 loop: CASSLQAGSTDTQYF. DNA of the CDR3: TGTGCCAGCAGCTTACAAGCGGGATCCACAGATACGCAGTATTTT.

The genes are TRBV5-1 and TRBJ1-1; D is undetermined. From germline, CDR1 is SGHRS and CDR2 YFSETQ. The CDR3 has 13 residues. The V end was cut by 4 bases, the J end by 0 bases, with 7 bases between. CDR3 nucleotides: TGCGCCAGCAGCACAGATTTGAACACTGAAGCTTTCTTT. As protein: CASSTDLNTEAFF.

The V and J genes are TRBV18 and TRBJ2-2; tentatively, D is TRBD2 (5 bases). The V gene's germline CDR1 is KGHSH and CDR2 LQKENI. The CDR3 totals 16 residues. V lost 3 bases and J 3 bases, leaving 14 bases between the germline ends. The DNA for the CDR3 is TGTGCCAGCTCACCCTCCGGGATTAGGGACACCGGGGAGCTGTTTTTT. It specifies CASSPSGIRDTGELFF.

This clone appeared once. The chain has TRBV27 and TRBJ2-5, with D perhaps TRBD2 (6 bases). CDR3 size: 13 residues. V shed 2 bases and J shed 5 bases, with 9 bases lying between them. The V gene's germline CDR1 is MNHEY and CDR2 SMNVEV (reference sequence). The CDR3 loop reads CASSLLAGETQYF. DNA of the CDR3: TGTGCCAGCAGTTTACTGGCGGGGGAGACCCAGTACTTC.

J is TRBJ2-3 and V is TRBV7-9, with 13 bases identical to TRBD2. V lost 4 bases to trimming and J lost 8 bases; unmatched junction nucleotides: 3. Germline CDR1 and CDR2: SEHNR and FQNEAQ (reference sequence). The CDR3 length is 14 residues. CDR3 DNA sequence: TGTGCCAGCAGCTGGACTAGCGGGAGTGGTACGCAGTATTTT. It encodes CASSWTSGSGTQYF. The full variable domain, completed using reference TRBV7-9 and TRBJ2-3, is DTGVSQNPRHKITKRGQNVTFRCDPISEHNRLYWYRQTLGQGPEFLTYFQNEAQLEKSRLLSDRFSAERPKGSFSTLEIQRTEQGDSAMYLCASSWTSGSGTQYFGPGTRLTVL.

About this clone: Other DNA sequences from this sample encode an identical CDR3 as well. The chain links TRBV7-2 to TRBJ1-5; 7 bases align to TRBD1. The CDR3 is 13 amino acids. V shed 6 bases and J 7 bases; nucleotides not matched to a gene: 6. Germline CDR1 SGHTA, CDR2 FQGNSA. CDR3 bases: TGTGCCAGCAGTTACAGGGGAGAGCAGCCCCAGCATTTT. Encoded protein: CASSYRGEQPQHF.

The chain is built from TRBV11-3 and TRBJ2-1; 8 nucleotides match TRBD1. Germline assignment: CDR1 SGHNT and CDR2 YENEEA. The ends lost 4 bases at V and 8 bases at J; junction bases unmatched: 16. The length of the CDR3 is 17 residues. The CDR3 bases are TGTGCCAGCAGCTCCTCAAGCTCGGACAGGGATTTCGATGAGCAGTTCTTC. This sequence encodes CASSSSSSDRDFDEQFF.